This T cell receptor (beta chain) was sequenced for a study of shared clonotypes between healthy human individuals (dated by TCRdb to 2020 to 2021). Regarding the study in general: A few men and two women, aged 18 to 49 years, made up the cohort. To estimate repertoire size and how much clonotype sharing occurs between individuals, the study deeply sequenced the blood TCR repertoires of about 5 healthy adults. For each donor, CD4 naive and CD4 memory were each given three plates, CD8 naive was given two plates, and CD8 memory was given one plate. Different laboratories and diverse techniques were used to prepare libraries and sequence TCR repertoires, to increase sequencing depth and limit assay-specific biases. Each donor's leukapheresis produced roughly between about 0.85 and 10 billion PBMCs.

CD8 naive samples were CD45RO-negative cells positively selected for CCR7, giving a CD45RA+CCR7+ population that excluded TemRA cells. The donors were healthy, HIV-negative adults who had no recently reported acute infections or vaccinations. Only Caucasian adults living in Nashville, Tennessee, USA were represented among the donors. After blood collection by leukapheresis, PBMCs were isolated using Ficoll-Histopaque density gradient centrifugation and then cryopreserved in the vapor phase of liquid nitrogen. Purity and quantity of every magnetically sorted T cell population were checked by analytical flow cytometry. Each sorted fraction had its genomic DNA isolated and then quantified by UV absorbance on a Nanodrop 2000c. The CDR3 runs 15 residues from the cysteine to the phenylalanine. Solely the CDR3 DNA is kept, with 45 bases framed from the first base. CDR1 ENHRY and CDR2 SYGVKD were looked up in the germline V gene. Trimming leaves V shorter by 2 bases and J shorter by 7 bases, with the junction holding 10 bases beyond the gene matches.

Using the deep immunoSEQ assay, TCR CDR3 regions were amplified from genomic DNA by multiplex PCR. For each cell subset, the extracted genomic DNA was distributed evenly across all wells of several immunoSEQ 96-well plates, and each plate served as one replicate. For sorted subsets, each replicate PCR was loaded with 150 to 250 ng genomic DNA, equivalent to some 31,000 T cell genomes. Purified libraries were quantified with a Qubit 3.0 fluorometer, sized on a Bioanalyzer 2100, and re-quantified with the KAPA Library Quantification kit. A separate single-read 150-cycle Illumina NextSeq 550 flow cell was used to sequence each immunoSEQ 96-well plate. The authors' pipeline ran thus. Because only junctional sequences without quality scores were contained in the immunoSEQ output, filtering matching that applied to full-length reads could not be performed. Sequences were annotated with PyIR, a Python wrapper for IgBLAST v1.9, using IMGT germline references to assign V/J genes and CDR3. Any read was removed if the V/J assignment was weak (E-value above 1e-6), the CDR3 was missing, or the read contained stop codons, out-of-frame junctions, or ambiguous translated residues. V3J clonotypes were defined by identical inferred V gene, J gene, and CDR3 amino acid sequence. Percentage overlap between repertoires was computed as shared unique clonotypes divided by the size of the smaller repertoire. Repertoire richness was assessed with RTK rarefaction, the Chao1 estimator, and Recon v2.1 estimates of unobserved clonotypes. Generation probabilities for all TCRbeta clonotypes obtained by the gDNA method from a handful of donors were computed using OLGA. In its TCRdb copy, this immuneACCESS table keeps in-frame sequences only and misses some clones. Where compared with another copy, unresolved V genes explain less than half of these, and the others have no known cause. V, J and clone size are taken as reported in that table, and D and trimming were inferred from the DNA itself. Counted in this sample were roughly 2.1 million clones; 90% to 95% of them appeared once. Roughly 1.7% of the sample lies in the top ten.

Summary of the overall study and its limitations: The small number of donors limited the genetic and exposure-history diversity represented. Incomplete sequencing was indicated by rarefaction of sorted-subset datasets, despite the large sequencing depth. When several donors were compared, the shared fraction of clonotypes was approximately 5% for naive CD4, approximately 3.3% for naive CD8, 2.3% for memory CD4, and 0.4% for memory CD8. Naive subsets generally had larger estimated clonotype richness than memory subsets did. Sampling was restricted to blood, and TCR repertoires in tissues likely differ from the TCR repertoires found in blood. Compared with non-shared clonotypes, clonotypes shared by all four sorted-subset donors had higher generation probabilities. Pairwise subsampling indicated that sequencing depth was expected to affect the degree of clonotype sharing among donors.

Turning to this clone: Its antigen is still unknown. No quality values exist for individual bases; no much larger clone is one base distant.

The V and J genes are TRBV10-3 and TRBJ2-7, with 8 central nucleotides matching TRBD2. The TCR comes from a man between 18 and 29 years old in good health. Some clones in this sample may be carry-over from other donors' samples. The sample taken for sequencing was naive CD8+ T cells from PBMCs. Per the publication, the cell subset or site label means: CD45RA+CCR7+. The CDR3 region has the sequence CAISEEVAGSSEQYF. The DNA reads TGTGCCATCAGTGAGGAGGTAGCGGGATCTTCAGAGCAGTACTTC.